This entry features one T cell receptor (beta chain) sequence. Here immunoSEQ multiplex PCR was the method, and the copy in TCRdb shows in-frame clones only, minus some. The top ten clones hold 12% of a sample with around 440,000 clones, roughly four fifths of them seen once. This sample is drawn from a study of shared clonotypes between healthy human individuals. The source is a woman aged 40 to 50 in good health. Some clones in this sample may be carry-over from other donors' samples. Sequencing input: PBMCs.

The CDR3 loop reads CASSQGGPTRPYSGRRKGNEQFF. CDR3 nucleotide sequence: TGTGCCAGCAGCCAAGGGGGGCCGACACGTCCCTATAGCGGGAGGAGGAAGGGCAATGAGCAGTTCTTC. The V and J genes are TRBV14 and TRBJ2-1, with 10 positions matching TRBD2. From germline, CDR1 is SGHDN and CDR2 FVKESK. The V segment lost 1 base and the J segment 6 bases; nucleotides outside the gene matches: 27. CDR3 length: 23 residues. The variable domain in full, completed from reference TRBV14 and TRBJ2-1, reads EAGVTQFPSHSVIEKGQTVTLRCDPISGHDNLYWYRRVMGKEIKFLLHFVKESKQDESGMPNNRFLAERTGGTYSTLKVQPAELEDSGVYFCASSQGGPTRPYSGRRKGNEQFFGPGTRLTVL.